This TCR beta chain was identified in a study of cytomegalovirus exposure and HLA in healthy donors. Study-wide results and limits: Cytomegalovirus status was reportedly diagnosed by the classifier with high sensitivity and specificity.

CDR3 length: 18 amino acids. The germline V gene has CDR1 SNHLY and CDR2 FYNNEI. Germline trimming cut 7 bases from V and 1 base from J; bases unmatched to any gene: 15. Concerning this clone itself: What it recognizes is unknown.

In the PCR, 60 Vbeta and 13 Jbeta primers were used. Profiled with immunoSEQ multiplex PCR; TCRdb holds only in-frame clones, not every one. In the table there are over 150,000 clones, 70% to 85% of which are singletons. The source material was PBMCs. The chain joins TRBV2 to TRBJ2-1, with 8 positions matching TRBD2. The TCR was taken from a man aged 35-49 years in good health and CMV-seronegative. The CDR3 region has the DNA TGTGCCAGCATAGTCTACAGAGCGGGAGTGACATCCTACAATGAGCAGTTCTTC. Protein sequence: CASIVYRAGVTSYNEQFF.